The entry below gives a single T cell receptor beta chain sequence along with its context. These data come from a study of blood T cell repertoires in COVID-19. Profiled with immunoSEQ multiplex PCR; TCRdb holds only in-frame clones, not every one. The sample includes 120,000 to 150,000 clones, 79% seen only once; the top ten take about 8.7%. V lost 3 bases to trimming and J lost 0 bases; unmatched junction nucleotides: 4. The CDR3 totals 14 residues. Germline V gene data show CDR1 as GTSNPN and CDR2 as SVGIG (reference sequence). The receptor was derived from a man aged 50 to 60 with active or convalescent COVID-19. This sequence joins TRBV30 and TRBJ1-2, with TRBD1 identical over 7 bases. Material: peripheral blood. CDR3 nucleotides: TGTGCCTGGAGAAGGGACAGAGCTAACTATGGCTACACCTTC. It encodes CAWRRDRANYGYTF.